This entry features one T cell receptor beta chain sequence. What it recognizes is unknown. Repertoires were generated with immunoSEQ multiplex PCR, while TCRdb's copy carries only in-frame clones and drops some. The table lists 9,500 to 10,000 clones, about 72% of them singletons. This sample is part of a study of tumor-infiltrating lymphocytes in localized non-small cell lung cancer. At the level of the study: The cohort mixed smokers and never-smokers, several histologies, and some post-neoadjuvant-chemotherapy samples.

Study conclusions and caveats: Available tissue quantity limited TCR sequencing to a patient subset. Different pieces of the same tissue went to different assays, confounding technical variation with intratumor heterogeneity. Tumor T-cell fraction was not associated with recurrence-free survival.

The V gene's germline CDR1 is SNHLY and CDR2 FYNNEI. The CDR3 runs to 17 residues. The J segment lost 0 bases and the V segment lost 7 bases, leaving 13 bases of the junction unmatched. Source material: lung tumor tissue. The clonotype was recovered from a human donor with non-small cell lung cancer. The chain is built from TRBV2 and TRBJ2-7, with 9 bases aligning to TRBD1. The chain's CDR3 is CASNLPRDRVSSYEQYF. The DNA of the CDR3 is TGTGCCAGCAATTTACCCCGGGACAGGGTAAGCTCCTACGAGCAGTACTTC.